The entry below describes one T cell receptor (beta chain). Its antigen remains undetermined. One base away there is no much larger clone; base qualities are not given. The source of the sample is a study of blood T cell repertoires in COVID-19 (dated by TCRdb to about 2020). For the study in its entirety: Samples covering the acute and convalescent phases of COVID-19 were provided by collaborators in the United States, Italy and Spain. A freely available public database, intended as a resource for researchers studying the immune response to SARS-CoV-2, is where the repertoires were released. Nearly every sample came with metadata listing a de-identified subject ID, COVID-19 status, age in years and sex. HLA class I and class II types, where available, came from metadata supplied by the sample provider rather than from assay-based typing. Samples were obtained from the ongoing ImmuneRACE study (first 160 participants) and from some 1,200 subjects provided by 6 global collaborators. The material from the prospective study consisted of cDNA or gDNA derived from T cells, B-cell-depleted T cells, or PBMCs. The dataset comprised deeply sampled blood TCRbeta repertoires from subjects exposed to, actively infected with, or recovered from COVID-19. General findings and caveats noted by the study authors: How much clinical and demographic metadata was included differed by source and by participant, and the metadata was provided uncurated.

The junction carries 13 bases between V and J, which are trimmed by 4 bases and 0 bases respectively. The CDR3 has 16 amino acids, counting the end cysteine and phenylalanine. Solely the CDR3 DNA is kept, with 48 bases framed from the first base. Taken from the germline V gene (reference sequence), the CDR1 and CDR2 loops are SEHNR and FQNEAQ. Whole blood was collected in K2EDTA tubes by collaborating institutions according to the institutions' own protocols. For TCRbeta analysis, collaborators shipped samples as frozen whole blood, isolated PBMCs, or DNA extracted from either of those sample types. TCRbeta CDR3 regions were amplified from genomic DNA by means of the immunoSEQ Assay, a bias-controlled multiplex PCR. In the paper's pipeline: The number of nucleated cells in each sample was estimated from the amplification of reference gene primers within the assay. To quantify the absolute abundance of each unique TCRbeta CDR3 rearrangement, sequence reads were collapsed and filtered. For each sample, productive Simpson clonality was calculated as the square root of Simpson's diversity index across productive rearrangements. The table was pulled from immuneACCESS by TCRdb, which kept in-frame rearrangements only. Such tables lose some clones; where checked, under half of the loss comes from unresolved V genes, and the rest has no known cause. The V and J calls and clone size come from that table; D and trimming were worked out from the DNA. The sample has over 70,000 clones on record, 60% to 85% of them singletons. The ten top clones hold roughly 7.3% of the sample.

Recombination linked TRBV7-9 to TRBJ2-1; perhaps TRBD1 is the D gene, with 6 bases matching. This sequence originates from a man in his 70s with acute or convalescent COVID-19. The sequencing input was peripheral blood. The DNA sequence is given as TGTGCCAGCAGCTCCCTCAGGGGCGTCTCCTACAATGAGCAGTTCTTC. The translation is CASSSLRGVSYNEQFF. Extended through the reference TRBV7-9 and TRBJ2-1 proteins, this CDR3 yields the full variable domain: DTGVSQNPRHKITKRGQNVTFRCDPISEHNRLYWYRQTLGQGPEFLTYFQNEAQLEKSRLLSDRFSAERPKGSFSTLEIQRTEQGDSAMYLCASSSLRGVSYNEQFFGPGTRLTVL.